This T cell receptor (beta chain) was recorded in a study of control samples from healthy donors and cancer patients. V was shortened by 3 bases and J by 2 bases, with 10 bases between the two germline ends. The germline V gene has CDR1 SGDLS and CDR2 YYNGEE. CDR3 length: 14 amino acids. Method: immunoSEQ multiplex PCR; TCRdb's copy keeps in-frame clones and lacks some. The profile shows 130,000 to 150,000 clones, roughly 94% of them singletons. This sequence joins TRBV9 and TRBJ2-3, with D uncertain. Sequenced material: PBMCs. The origin of this receptor is a man in his fifties or sixties with colorectal cancer. CDR3 sequence: CASSGTQTTDTQYF. CDR3 in DNA: TGTGCCAGCAGCGGGACCCAAACCACAGATACGCAGTATTTT.